These 2 T cell receptor beta chains originate from one sample sequenced in a study of shared clonotypes between healthy human individuals. Assay: immunoSEQ multiplex PCR; the TCRdb copy retains only in-frame clones and omits some. The data contain roughly 760,000 clones, under 80% of them singletons. Sequences were obtained from memory CD4+ T cells sorted from blood. Subset in this sample: CD45RA-negative fraction. The receptor set was obtained from a woman aged 30 to 39 in good health.

The chain employs TRBV14 and TRBJ2-1, with 7 bases aligning to TRBD1. The V gene end was trimmed by 5 bases and the J gene end by 3 bases; junction bases not matched to a gene: 10. Germline CDR1 SGHDN, CDR2 FVKESK. The CDR3 sequence is 16 residues long. CDR3 protein: CASSALRDSLYNEQFF. The CDR3 region has the DNA TGTGCCAGCAGCGCACTCCGGGACAGCCTCTACAATGAGCAGTTCTTC.

This clone was seen a handful of times. The chain employs TRBV28 and TRBJ2-4; the D call may be TRBD1 or TRBD2 (5 bases each). Deletions cut 3 bases from V and 3 bases from J, with 15 bases between. Germline V gene lookup returns CDR1 MDHEN and CDR2 SYDVKM. This CDR3 contains 16 residues. As DNA, the CDR3 is TGTGCCAGCAGTTTGGCCGGGTTTGGGGGCAAAAACATTCAGTACTTC. Translated, it gives CASSLAGFGGKNIQYF. The whole variable domain, remainder taken from reference TRBV28 and TRBJ2-4, is DVKVTQSSRYLVKRTGEKVFLECVQDMDHENMFWYRQDPGLGLRLIYFSYDVKMKEKGDIPEGYSVSREKKERFSLILESASTNQTSMYLCASSLAGFGGKNIQYFGAGTRLSVL.